These T cell receptor beta chains were read from a single sample in a study of regulatory T cells in long-lasting Graves disease. TCRdb itself ran the multiplex PCR reads through MiXCR, one entry per CDR3 protein. The sample holds 200,000 to 300,000 distinct CDR3 sequences; roughly 21% are singletons and the top ten take 14%. The sample in question was peripheral blood mononuclear cells (PBMCs), obtained at new diagnosis, from a patient treated with antithyroid drugs. Receptors were obtained from a female donor with Graves disease. The conserved cysteine and the conserved F or W are not part of the CDR3 here. Each record gives: V gene, clone size, J gene, CDR3 protein. Part of the rows lack a size; the others show once, few, many or a class for expanded clones.

>TRBV6-2/TRBV6-3|-|TRBJ2-1
ASSRGEEQF
>TRBV20-1|-|TRBJ2-7
SAATYDRGVGEQY
>TRBV7-2|many|TRBJ2-2
ASGEQGAGTGELF
>TRBV24-1|many|TRBJ2-3
ATSDLPGRTDTQY
>TRBV15|-|TRBJ2-2
ATSRVAGGLHTGELF
>TRBV7-2|many|TRBJ1-2
ASSQDRGLMYYGYT
>TRBV27|many|TRBJ1-2
ASSLWAVPNYGYT
>TRBV7-9|many|TRBJ2-7
ASSLPRETAPHEQY
>TRBV4-2|many|TRBJ2-3
ASSQDPLLAASTDTQY
>TRBV9|-|TRBJ2-2
ASDPNTGELF
>TRBV6-2/TRBV6-3|many|TRBJ1-1
ASSYFLGTPNTEAF
>TRBV20-1|-|TRBJ1-5
SAPGQGGSFDQPQH
>TRBV7-6|-|TRBJ2-3
ASSLAYSTDTQY
>TRBV19|-|TRBJ2-2
ASNRADTGELF
>TRBV3-1|many|TRBJ2-7
ASSQGRLHRQY
>TRBV2|many|TRBJ2-7
ASSEPRQAYEQY
>TRBV28|many|TRBJ2-2
ASSSHPGELF
>TRBV6-5|many|TRBJ2-5
ASSYEGKTQY
>TRBV6-2/TRBV6-3|many|TRBJ2-2
ASTLDRGDTGELF
>TRBV4-1|-|TRBJ1-1
ASSQAGGVETEAF
>TRBV6-1|many|TRBJ1-1
ASSLNRGLRSMNTEAF
>TRBV11-2|-|TRBJ2-1
ASSQDLSGGWGNEQF
>TRBV6-2/TRBV6-3|-|TRBJ2-2
ASKPNSGGELF
>TRBV12-3/TRBV12-4|-|TRBJ2-5
ASSFERGETQY
>TRBV7-3|few|TRBJ1-2
ASSSGGQVGGYT
>TRBV5-4|many|TRBJ2-3
ASSFRGADTQY
>TRBV20-1|many|TRBJ1-6
SARDLDRDPYNSPLH
>TRBV24-1|many|TRBJ2-2
ATLPDSYTGELF
>TRBV18|-|TRBJ2-7
ASSPMQGAYEQY
>TRBV18|many|TRBJ1-1
ASSPYGEGNTEAF
>TRBV12-3/TRBV12-4|many|TRBJ1-5
ASRIGENQPQH
>TRBV29-1|many|TRBJ1-1
SVEPLSVEAF
>TRBV30|many|TRBJ2-7
AWSRIGGGREQY
>TRBV19|few|TRBJ2-3
ASSSPAGGPDTQY
>TRBV7-2|many|TRBJ2-3
ASSPRGGFGSDTQY
>TRBV11-2|-|TRBJ2-1
ASSPGGLAGGNEQF
>TRBV6-2/TRBV6-3|-|TRBJ2-7
ASSRGLFHEQY
>TRBV6-2/TRBV6-3|many|TRBJ2-1
ASSYPLRNEQF
>TRBV5-4|-|TRBJ1-2
ASSLADREGYGYT
>TRBV5-1|few|TRBJ2-3
ASSLDGQGARTDTQY